Here is one T cell receptor (beta chain) with its context. Its antigen remains unknown. Assay used: immunoSEQ multiplex PCR; TCRdb lists only in-frame clones, some missing. The repertoire holds 75,000 to 95,000 clones, with 85% as singletons. The record originates from a study of T cell responses to AZD1222 COVID-19 vaccine. Whole-study findings and limits: Dominant CD4 TCR responses targeted spike regions 160-218 and 743-854. Possibly, clonal diversity was underestimated; donors were largely white British and included more females. Baseline serology detected seropositivity in only a handful of AZD1222 recipients. Targeting of unmutated variant regions was reportedly seen in nearly half of spike-specific TCRs.

The CDR3 runs 15 residues. V dropped 1 base and J dropped 2 bases, with 9 bases sitting between them. Germline CDR1 and CDR2: SNHLY and FYNNEI. This material consisted of peripheral blood, taken 28 days after the second AZD1222 dose. The TCR originated in an adult who received the AZD1222 COVID-19 vaccine. The chain joins TRBV2 to TRBJ2-1; tentatively, D is TRBD1 (6 bases). The CDR3 loop is CASSEETGTYNEQFF. The CDR3 region has the DNA TGTGCCAGCAGTGAAGAGACAGGCACCTACAATGAGCAGTTCTTC.